These 28 T cell receptor beta chains came from one sample sequenced in a study of blood T cell repertoires in COVID-19. Measured with immunoSEQ multiplex PCR; TCRdb has only the in-frame clones, and not every one. The sample shows some 270,000 clones, approximately 85% of them seen only once. The sequenced sample was PBMCs or T cells enriched from blood (not recorded which). The receptors here all came from a woman between 50 and 59 years old who had been exposed to COVID-19.

The chain combines TRBV9 with TRBJ1-3, with 7 bases identical to TRBD1. Germline CDR1 SGDLS, CDR2 YYNGEE. The J segment lost 3 bases and the V segment lost 0 bases, leaving 6 bases of the junction unmatched. This CDR3 has 16 amino acids. The CDR3 reads CASSVEYRGGGNTIYF. The CDR3 nucleotides read TGTGCCAGCAGCGTAGAGTACAGGGGAGGTGGAAACACCATATATTTT.

This rearrangement joins TRBV4-3 to TRBJ2-7; D possibly corresponds to TRBD1 (6 bases). The CDR3 has 18 residues. The V gene lost 1 base and the J gene lost 3 bases, with 22 bases spanning the gap. Germline V gives CDR1 LGHNA, CDR2 YSLEER. CDR3 nucleotides: TGCGCCAGCAGCCAAGCCGCAGGGGACACCGTCACCCGCTACGAGCAGTACTTC. This sequence encodes CASSQAAGDTVTRYEQYF.

The rearrangement joins TRBV7-8 to TRBJ1-6, with TRBD1 identical over 9 bases. Germline trimming cut 7 bases from V and 10 bases from J; bases unmatched to any gene: 8. This CDR3 comprises 14 residues. Germline V gene data show CDR1 as SGHVS and CDR2 as FQNEAQ. CDR3 nucleotide sequence: TGTGCCAGCACCCCAGGGACAGGGATATCACCCCTCCACTTT. Its protein product is CASTPGTGISPLHF.

The V gene is TRBV7-9, the J gene TRBJ2-7; possibly TRBD2 for D (6 bases). The CDR3 totals 16 residues. Germline-derived CDR1 and CDR2 are SEHNR and FQNEAQ (reference sequence). V lost 6 bases, J lost 6 bases, and 24 bases lay in between. The CDR3 spells CASRPHTPGPEGEQYF. The CDR3, as DNA: TGTGCCAGCAGGCCTCACACGCCGGGACCGGAGGGCGAGCAGTACTTC.

The chain links TRBV14 to TRBJ1-1, with a possible D match to TRBD1 (5 bases). This CDR3 is built from 14 residues. CDR1 is SGHDN, CDR2 FVKESK, per germline. V gave up 7 bases and J gave up 5 bases, with 17 bases separating them. CDR3 nucleotide sequence: TGTGCCAGCACCCCCGGAGGGGCTGGTACTGAAGCTTTCTTT. Translation gives CASTPGGAGTEAFF.

The chain links TRBV3-1 (or the pseudogene TRBV3-2) to TRBJ1-4; D remains unclear. In germline, CDR1 is LGHDT, CDR2 YNNKEL (reference sequence). The CDR3 has 15 residues. V was clipped by 1 base and J by 4 bases, with 10 bases between them. The CDR3 spells CASSQARQINEKLFF. CDR3 sequence (DNA): TGTGCCAGCAGCCAAGCTAGGCAGATTAATGAAAAACTGTTTTTT.

This chain uses TRBV6-5 with TRBJ1-1, with D perhaps TRBD1 (5 bases). The CDR3 has 15 residues. Trimming shortened V by 6 bases and J by 6 bases, and 20 bases separated the two germline ends. Germline loops: CDR1 MNHEY, CDR2 SVGAGI. Here the CDR3 DNA reads TGTGCCAGCAGGGGGGGAATAGGGAGACACGCTGAAGCTTTCTTT. The encoded protein is CASRGGIGRHAEAFF.

CDR3 sequence (DNA): TGTGCCAGTAGTATAGATCATTGTGGCTACACCTTC. As protein: CASSIDHCGYTF. The chain recombines TRBV19 with TRBJ1-2; unclear D gene. Trimming stripped 0 bases from V and 7 bases from J, with 6 bases between. Germline V gene sequence: CDR1 LNHDA, CDR2 SQIVND (reference sequence). The CDR3 totals 12 residues.

This chain links TRBV19 with TRBJ2-1, with D possibly being TRBD1 (6 bases). With 0 bases removed from V and 7 bases from J, the gap between germline ends came to 16 bases. CDR3 size: 16 residues. Germline V gives CDR1 LNHDA, CDR2 SQIVND (reference sequence). As DNA, the CDR3 is TGTGCCAGTAGTATAGAAGGGCAGGGGTTAAGGAATGAGCAGTTCTTC. This gives the protein CASSIEGQGLRNEQFF.

This chain connects TRBV7-3 to TRBJ2-2; tentative D call: TRBD1 (7 bases). The CDR3 consists of 15 residues. Looked up from germline, CDR1 is SGHTA and CDR2 is FQGTGA. The germline V and J ends were trimmed by 4 bases and 4 bases, with 13 bases remaining between them. The CDR3 DNA is TGTGCCAGCAGCTCCCCGGAGGGGGCCACCGGGGAGCTGTTTTTT. Residues: CASSSPEGATGELFF.

In this sample, this clone turned up a few times. The chain joins TRBV19 to TRBJ2-7, with TRBD1 matching 9 bases. CDR1 is LNHDA and CDR2 is SQIVND in the germline V gene (reference sequence). The CDR3 extends over 14 amino acids. Unmatched junction bases numbered 5, after V lost 4 bases and J lost 4 bases. For the CDR3, the DNA is TGTGCCAGTAGTACCCGGGACAGGGCATACGAGCAGTACTTC. Translating it yields CASSTRDRAYEQYF. The whole variable domain, filled in from reference TRBV19 and TRBJ2-7, reads DGGITQSPKYLFRKEGQNVTLSCEQNLNHDAMYWYRQDPGQGLRLIYYSQIVNDFQKGDIAEGYSVSREKKESFPLTVTSAQKNPTAFYLCASSTRDRAYEQYFGPGTRLTVT.

This sequence joins TRBV11-2 and TRBJ1-1; D is unclear. The CDR3 totals 13 residues. Trimming removed 2 bases from V and 4 bases from J, with 8 bases in between. CDR1 is SGHAT and CDR2 is FQNNGV in the germline V gene. This chain's CDR3 is CASSLSGSTEAFF. The CDR3 nucleotides are TGTGCCAGCAGCTTATCTGGGAGCACTGAAGCTTTCTTT.

This clone was detected only a few times. CDR3 coding DNA: TGTGCCAGCATTCCCTCCGGGACAGGGAAGGATGAGCAGTTCTTC. Translating it yields CASIPSGTGKDEQFF. V and J are TRBV11-2 and TRBJ2-1; 9 bases are shared with TRBD1. Germline V gives CDR1 SGHAT, CDR2 FQNNGV. This CDR3 spans 15 amino acids. Trimming at V came to 7 bases and at J to 8 bases, leaving 12 bases not matched to a gene. Full variable domain (remainder filled in from reference TRBV11-2 and TRBJ2-1): EAGVAQSPRYKIIEKRQSVAFWCNPISGHATLYWYQQILGQGPKLLIQFQNNGVVDDSQLPKDRFSAERLKGVDSTLKIQPAKLEDSAVYLCASIPSGTGKDEQFFGPGTRLTVL.

This sequence joins TRBV5-4 and TRBJ1-1; TRBD1 might be the D (5 bases). V was clipped by 1 base and J by 8 bases, with 21 bases between them. The CDR3 contains 16 residues. Germline loops: CDR1 SGHNT, CDR2 YYREEE (reference sequence). CDR3 sequence (DNA): TGTGCCAGCAGCTTGCCCTCCAGGGCGGGAGGTGTGGAAGCTTTCTTT. Amino acids: CASSLPSRAGGVEAFF.

The CDR3 bases are TGTGCCAGCAGCGACCCGGGAGGGACCGGGAATGAGCAGTTCTTC. Protein: CASSDPGGTGNEQFF. V usage is TRBV2 and J usage is TRBJ2-1, with 8 bases lining up with TRBD2. CDR1 is SNHLY, CDR2 FYNNEI, per germline. V lost 6 bases to trimming and J lost 7 bases; unmatched junction nucleotides: 11. CDR3 length: 15 amino acids.

This chain uses TRBV21-1 with TRBJ2-1; the table's D call, TRBD2, was not checked against the DNA. TRBV21-1 is a pseudogene segment. The CDR3 is 13 residues long. The CDR3: CASSSGREGGEFF. DNA for the CDR3: TGTGCCAGCAGCAGTGGAAGGGAGGGGGGGGAGTTCTTC.

This sequence joins TRBV2 and TRBJ1-6; tentatively, D is TRBD1 (6 bases). The CDR3 totals 14 residues. The V end lost 6 bases, the J end lost 10 bases, and 16 bases lay between the germline ends. Germline CDR1 and CDR2: SNHLY and FYNNEI. CDR3 sequence reads: CASSAGTGYSPLHF. The CDR3 DNA reads as TGTGCCAGCAGCGCCGGAACAGGGTACTCACCCCTCCACTTT.

This chain connects TRBV6-5 to TRBJ1-4, with D maybe TRBD1 (5 bases). The germline CDR1 and CDR2 sequences are MNHEY and SVGAGI. This CDR3 has 15 residues. V lost 4 bases and J 4 bases, leaving 13 bases between the germline ends. Here the CDR3 reads CASSSERTINEKLFF. CDR3 coding DNA: TGTGCCAGCAGTTCGGAACGGACAATTAATGAAAAACTGTTTTTT.

This clone turned up a few times. This chain uses TRBV29-1 with TRBJ1-2; D uncertain. The V gene's germline CDR1 is SQVTM and CDR2 ANQGSEA. This CDR3 contains 14 residues. Trimming cost V 4 bases and J 4 bases, with 16 bases left between them. CDR3 region: CSVVVPGDTYGYTF. Here the CDR3 DNA reads TGCAGCGTTGTGGTACCGGGAGATACCTATGGCTACACCTTC.

About this clone: This sequence may be a read error, since a much larger clone differs from it by one base. CDR3 residues: CASSEDRNTEAFF. The DNA of the CDR3 is TGTGCCAGCAGTGAAGACAGGAACACTGAAGCTTTCTTT. The V gene is TRBV27, the J gene TRBJ1-1; the D gene is possibly TRBD1 (5 bases). Deletions cut 5 bases from V and 1 base from J, with 8 bases between. This CDR3 spans 13 amino acids. Germline V gene sequence: CDR1 MNHEY, CDR2 SMNVEV (reference sequence).

The chain is built from TRBV5-6 and TRBJ2-5; 7 bases agree with TRBD2. Germline V gene lookup returns CDR1 SGHDT and CDR2 YYEEEE. This CDR3 contains 11 residues. Trimming removed 4 bases from V and 10 bases from J; junction bases left unmatched: 4. The CDR3 region has the DNA TGTGCCAGCAGCCGGGGAGGGGACCAGTACTTC. This gives the protein CASSRGGDQYF. The full variable domain, with the rest looked up from reference TRBV5-6 and TRBJ2-5, is DAGVTQSPTHLIKTRGQQVTLRCSPKSGHDTVSWYQQALGQGPQFIFQYYEEEERQRGNFPDRFSGHQFPNYSSELNVNALLLGDSALYLCASSRGGDQYFGPGTRLLVL.

This chain uses TRBV11-2 with TRBJ2-3; 7 positions agree with TRBD2. The CDR3 runs 14 residues. Trimming took 4 bases from V and 2 from J; bases not matched to a gene: 3. Per the germline V gene, CDR1 is SGHAT and CDR2 is FQNNGV. The CDR3 protein is CASSSSGFTDTQYF. For the CDR3, the DNA is TGTGCCAGCAGCTCTAGCGGTTTCACAGATACGCAGTATTTT.

The V call is TRBV2, the J call TRBJ2-7, with 9 bases fitting TRBD1. The germline gives CDR1 SNHLY, CDR2 FYNNEI. The CDR3 covers 13 residues. With V trimmed by 7 bases and J by 7 bases, 8 bases remained unmatched. The CDR3 DNA follows: TGTGCCAGCATCTCCGGGACAGGGCGGGAGCAGTACTTC. Its translation: CASISGTGREQYF. Based on the CDR3 plus reference TRBV2 and TRBJ2-7, the full variable domain is EPEVTQTPSHQVTQMGQEVILRCVPISNHLYFYWYRQILGQKVEFLVSFYNNEISEKSEIFDDQFSVERPDGSNFTLKIRSTKLEDSAMYFCASISGTGREQYFGPGTRLTVT.

This chain joins TRBV6-5 and TRBJ1-1; the match to TRBD1 covers 7 bases. V dropped 0 bases and J dropped 4; count of bases not matched to a gene: 5. The CDR3 runs to 15 residues. Per germline, CDR1 MNHEY and CDR2 SVGAGI. The CDR3 spells CASSYSRTGGTEAFF. CDR3 nucleotide sequence: TGTGCCAGCAGTTACTCGCGGACAGGAGGCACTGAAGCTTTCTTT.

This sequence joins TRBV28 and TRBJ2-7, with 8 bases that match TRBD1. The CDR3 loop spans 14 amino acids. The trim removed 7 bases at V and 4 bases at J, leaving 9 bases unmatched. Per germline, CDR1 MDHEN and CDR2 SYDVKM. In DNA, the CDR3 is TGTGCCAGCACAGGGGGCGCTGAGGCTTACGAGCAGTACTTC. This gives the protein CASTGGAEAYEQYF.

In its sample, this clone was seen once. This rearrangement joins TRBV24-1 to TRBJ2-5; the D gene is possibly TRBD1 (6 bases). Per the germline V gene, CDR1 is KGHDR and CDR2 is SFDVKD. The CDR3 extends over 13 amino acids. Trimming cost V 6 bases and J 4 bases, with 11 bases left between them. The CDR3 here is CATSRTEGETQYF. CDR3 sequence (DNA): TGTGCCACCAGTAGGACAGAGGGAGAGACCCAGTACTTC.

This chain connects TRBV7-3 to TRBJ2-3, with 12 positions matching TRBD2. V lost 2 bases and J lost 3; bases outside the gene matches: 6. This CDR3 is 17 amino acids long. Per the germline V gene, CDR1 is SGHTA and CDR2 is FQGTGA. The CDR3 DNA is TGTGCCAGCAGCTTAGGGGGCGGACTAGCGGGGACAGATACGCAGTATTTT. It translates to CASSLGGGLAGTDTQYF.

The chain has TRBV28 and TRBJ1-1; the D is unclear. V dropped 1 base and J dropped 6 bases, with 9 bases sitting between them. Per germline, CDR1 MDHEN and CDR2 SYDVKM. This CDR3 is built from 13 residues. DNA for the CDR3: TGTGCCAGCAGTTTATTCCTCCGGGCTGAAGCTTTCTTT. This gives the protein CASSLFLRAEAFF. The entire variable domain, with the rest obtained from reference TRBV28 and TRBJ1-1, is as follows: DVKVTQSSRYLVKRTGEKVFLECVQDMDHENMFWYRQDPGLGLRLIYFSYDVKMKEKGDIPEGYSVSREKKERFSLILESASTNQTSMYLCASSLFLRAEAFFGQGTRLTVV.